This entry concerns a single T cell receptor (beta chain). Its antigen remains unknown. The data belong to a study of cytomegalovirus exposure and HLA in healthy donors. The donors were part of the approximately 120-subject validation cohort, which stood apart from the approximately 630-subject first cohort. The method was immunoSEQ multiplex PCR; TCRdb's version includes in-frame clones alone and lacks a portion of them. This table has fewer than 200,000 clones, 85% appearing once. This CDR3 is 15 amino acids long. Trimming removed 2 bases at V and 6 bases at J, with 14 bases between. Germline lookup yields CDR1 SGHAT and CDR2 FQNNGV. Study observations and caveats: The study flagged approximately 180 TCR beta chains as cytomegalovirus-associated. First-cohort TCR clusters were later found to tend to co-occur in the 120 or so validation repertoires.

This clonotype was sampled from a man aged 18 to 29 in good health and CMV-seropositive. The gene calls are TRBV11-2 and TRBJ2-1; D is perhaps TRBD2 (5 bases). The sample was PBMCs. DNA of the CDR3: TGTGCCAGCAGCTTACTCACGGGAAAGGGCAATGAGCAGTTCTTC. Its translation: CASSLLTGKGNEQFF. Supplemented by reference TRBV11-2 and TRBJ2-1, the full variable domain reads EAGVAQSPRYKIIEKRQSVAFWCNPISGHATLYWYQQILGQGPKLLIQFQNNGVVDDSQLPKDRFSAERLKGVDSTLKIQPAKLEDSAVYLCASSLLTGKGNEQFFGPGTRLTVL.